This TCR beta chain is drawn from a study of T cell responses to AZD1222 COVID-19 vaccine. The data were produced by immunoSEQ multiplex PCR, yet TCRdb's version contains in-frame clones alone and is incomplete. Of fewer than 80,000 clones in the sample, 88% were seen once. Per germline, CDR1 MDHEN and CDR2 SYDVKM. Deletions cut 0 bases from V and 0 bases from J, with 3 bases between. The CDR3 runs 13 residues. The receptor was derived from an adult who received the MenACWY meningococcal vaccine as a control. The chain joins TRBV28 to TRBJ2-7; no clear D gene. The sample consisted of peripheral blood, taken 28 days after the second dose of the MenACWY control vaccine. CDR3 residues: CASSLWPSYEQYF. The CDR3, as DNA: TGTGCCAGCAGTTTATGGCCCTCCTACGAGCAGTACTTC.